Here is one T cell receptor (beta chain) with its context. The antigen is not known. The data were obtained in a study of blood T cells in healthy people across ages. Background on the study: T cells yielded about one barcoded beta molecule per two cells through template switching.

A second PCR, run for roughly 7 to 11 cycles, used a sample-barcoded 5' primer plus a J-beta primer mix. Via MiXCR, TCRdb re-called the 5' RACE reads, giving one row per CDR3 protein. This sample has 250,000 to 300,000 distinct CDR3 sequences, with around 30% found just once. The CDR3 has 14 residues. Trimming removed 4 bases from V and 4 bases from J, with 10 bases in between. The V gene's germline CDR1 is SNHLY and CDR2 FYNNEI. General observations from the study: Estimated diversity, derived from one million T cells, was regarded as an underestimate.

Input material: blood. The chain uses TRBV2 and TRBJ2-2, with D unclear. This sequence was found in a woman aged 70-85 years in good health. CDR3: CASSVTLGTGELFF. The DNA of the CDR3 is TGTGCCAGCAGTGTAACTTTGGGCACCGGGGAGCTGTTTTTT.